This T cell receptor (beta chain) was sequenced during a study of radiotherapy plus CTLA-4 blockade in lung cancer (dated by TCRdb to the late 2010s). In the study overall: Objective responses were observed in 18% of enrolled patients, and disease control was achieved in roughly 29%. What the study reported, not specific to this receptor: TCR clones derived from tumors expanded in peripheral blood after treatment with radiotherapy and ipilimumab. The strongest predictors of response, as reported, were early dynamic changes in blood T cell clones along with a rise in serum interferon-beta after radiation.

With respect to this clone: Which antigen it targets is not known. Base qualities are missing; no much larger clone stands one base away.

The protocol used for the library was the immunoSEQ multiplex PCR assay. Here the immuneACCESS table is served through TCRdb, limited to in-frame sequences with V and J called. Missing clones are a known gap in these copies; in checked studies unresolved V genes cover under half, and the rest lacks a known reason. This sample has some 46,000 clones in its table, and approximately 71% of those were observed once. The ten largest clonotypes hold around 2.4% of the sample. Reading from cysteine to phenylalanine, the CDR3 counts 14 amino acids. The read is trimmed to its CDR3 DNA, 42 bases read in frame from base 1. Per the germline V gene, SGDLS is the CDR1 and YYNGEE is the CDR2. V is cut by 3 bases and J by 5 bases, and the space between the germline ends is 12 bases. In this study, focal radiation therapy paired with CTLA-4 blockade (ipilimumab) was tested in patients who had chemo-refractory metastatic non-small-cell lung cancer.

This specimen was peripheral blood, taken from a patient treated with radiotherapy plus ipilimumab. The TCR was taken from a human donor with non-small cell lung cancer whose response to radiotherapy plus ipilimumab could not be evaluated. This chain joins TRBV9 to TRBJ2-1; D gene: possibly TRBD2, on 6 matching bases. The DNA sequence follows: TGTGCCAGCAGCGAGGGCGGGGAAAACAATGAGCAGTTCTTC. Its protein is CASSEGGENNEQFF.